The next 28 T cell receptor beta chains were all read from a single sample in a study of blood T cell repertoires in COVID-19. TCRdb's copy holds only in-frame clones and misses some; the assay was immunoSEQ multiplex PCR. Of over 100,000 clones listed, 84% are singletons. Specimen: peripheral blood. The receptors come from a woman between 50 and 59 years old with acute or convalescent COVID-19.

CDR3 protein: CASRADRASSSPLHF. Written as DNA, the CDR3 is TGTGCCAGCAGGGCGGACAGGGCGTCTTCCTCACCCCTCCACTTT. The chain couples TRBV9 to TRBJ1-6, with 8 bases fitting TRBD1. Trimming at V came to 5 bases and at J to 10 bases, leaving 11 bases not matched to a gene. The germline V gene encodes CDR1 SGDLS and CDR2 YYNGEE. CDR3 size: 15 residues.

The chain combines TRBV28 with TRBJ1-1; maybe TRBD1 (6 bases). This CDR3 spans 12 amino acids. V was clipped by 6 bases and J by 10 bases, with 15 bases between them. Germline-derived CDR1 and CDR2 are MDHEN and SYDVKM. CDR3 DNA sequence: TGTGCCAGCAGGAGGGGGGGGCAAGGAGCTTTCTTT. This codes for CASRRGGQGAFF.

This clone has just a few counts. The chain is built from TRBV15 and TRBJ1-3, with TRBD1 as a possible D gene (6 bases). V dropped 1 base and J dropped 3 bases, with 19 bases sitting between them. CDR1 is LNHNV, CDR2 YYDKDF, per germline (reference sequence). CDR3 length equals 18 residues. CDR3 region: CATSRVISGTRVGNTIYF. As DNA, the CDR3 is TGTGCCACCAGCAGAGTTATATCCGGGACAAGAGTTGGAAACACCATATATTTT.

The V call is TRBV5-1, the J call TRBJ2-4, with 8 bases fitting TRBD1. The CDR3 is 17 amino acids. The V gene end was trimmed by 4 bases and the J gene end by 6 bases; junction bases not matched to a gene: 15. The germline gives CDR1 SGHRS, CDR2 YFSETQ. The CDR3 is CASSLGQGANIINIQYF. DNA for the CDR3: TGCGCCAGCAGCCTGGGCCAGGGGGCGAATATAATAAACATTCAGTACTTC.

This chain uses TRBV6-1 with TRBJ1-2; the match to TRBD1 covers 7 bases. This CDR3 is built from 14 residues. After removal of 6 bases from V and 4 bases from J, the junction contained 8 bases not matched to a gene. Per germline, CDR1 MNHNS and CDR2 SASEGT. For the CDR3, the DNA is TGTGCCAGCAGCCGCGGGACAGAGGCCTATGGCTACACCTTC. Protein: CASSRGTEAYGYTF.

The chain couples TRBV6-1 to TRBJ1-6; D is undetermined. The CDR3 runs 16 residues. Trimming removed 1 base from V and 7 bases from J, with 14 bases in between. Germline V gene data show CDR1 as MNHNS and CDR2 as SASEGT. The CDR3 here is CASSEGVRRLNSPLHF. The CDR3 nucleotides read TGTGCCAGCAGTGAAGGGGTACGGCGGCTGAATTCACCCCTCCACTTT.

The genes are TRBV5-1 and TRBJ2-3, with D perhaps TRBD1 (6 bases). The CDR3 consists of 15 residues. The V and J ends lost 4 bases and 0 bases respectively, with 12 bases between them. Germline V gives CDR1 SGHRS, CDR2 YFSETQ. The DNA of the CDR3 is TGCGCCAGCAGCCAACAGGGTCCTAGCACAGATACGCAGTATTTT. This encodes CASSQQGPSTDTQYF.

The chain joins TRBV15 to TRBJ2-1; tentatively, D is TRBD2 (6 bases). The CDR3 length is 18 residues. Deletions cut 5 bases from V and 5 bases from J, with 25 bases between. Germline V gives CDR1 LNHNV, CDR2 YYDKDF (reference sequence). CDR3 protein: CATSFDWAGRDENNEQFF. The CDR3 DNA is TGTGCCACCAGCTTTGATTGGGCGGGGCGCGACGAGAACAATGAGCAGTTCTTC.

The chain recombines TRBV14 with TRBJ1-1; a weak D match, TRBD1 (5 bases). The CDR3 consists of 14 residues. Germline CDR1 SGHDN, CDR2 FVKESK. The ends were cut back, 3 bases at V and 6 bases at J, with 14 bases in the middle. For the CDR3, the DNA is TGTGCCAGCAGCCATGTTCAGGGCTGGGCTGAAGCTTTCTTT. It specifies CASSHVQGWAEAFF. The variable domain in full, with the rest retrieved from reference TRBV14 and TRBJ1-1, is EAGVTQFPSHSVIEKGQTVTLRCDPISGHDNLYWYRRVMGKEIKFLLHFVKESKQDESGMPNNRFLAERTGGTYSTLKVQPAELEDSGVYFCASSHVQGWAEAFFGQGTRLTVV.

The chain recombines TRBV18 with TRBJ1-1, with 7 bases aligning to TRBD1. Trimming took 3 bases from V and 1 from J; bases not matched to a gene: 8. From germline, CDR1 is KGHSH and CDR2 LQKENI. The CDR3 length is 16 residues. CDR3 sequence: CASSPGSRDRNTEAFF. DNA for the CDR3: TGTGCCAGCTCACCGGGTTCCAGGGACAGGAACACTGAAGCTTTCTTT.

This rearrangement joins TRBV5-6 to TRBJ1-3; 9 nucleotides agree with TRBD1. The V and J ends lost 0 bases and 1 base, in that order; junction bases with no gene match: 5. Germline CDR1 reads SGHDT; CDR2 reads YYEEEE. The CDR3 extends over 17 amino acids. The CDR3 is CASSLARDRASGNTIYF. CDR3 in DNA: TGTGCCAGCAGCTTGGCCCGGGACAGGGCATCTGGAAACACCATATATTTT.

The gene calls are TRBV5-6 and TRBJ1-2; 9 nucleotides align to TRBD1. The CDR3 spans 14 residues. Germline V lookup: CDR1 SGHDT, CDR2 YYEEEE. The V segment lost 5 bases and the J segment 8 bases; nucleotides outside the gene matches: 10. The CDR3 DNA sequence: TGTGCCAGCAGACCGGGACAGGGCCAGGGAGGCTACACCTTC. Protein product: CASRPGQGQGGYTF.

The V call is TRBV5-4, the J call TRBJ1-2; D might be TRBD1 (6 bases). The CDR3 contains 17 residues. Germline V CDR1 and CDR2: SGHNT, YYREEE (reference sequence). V gave up 4 bases and J gave up 4 bases, with 23 bases separating them. CDR3 in amino acids: CASSPPSGELGAYGYTF. CDR3 sequence (DNA): TGTGCCAGCAGCCCCCCCTCTGGGGAGTTGGGGGCCTATGGCTACACCTTC.

The chain is built from TRBV5-3 and TRBJ1-1; D ambiguous. TRBV5-3 is placed among ORFs of uncertain function. V was trimmed by 0 bases and J by 2 bases, leaving 17 bases between them. The CDR3 covers 17 residues. The CDR3 DNA is TGTGCCAGAAGCTTGGCCGGGGATCTCGGGGTCAACACTGAAGCTTTCTTT. Translation: CARSLAGDLGVNTEAFF.

V and J are TRBV10-3 and TRBJ2-1; the match to TRBD1 covers 8 bases. With V trimmed by 4 bases and J by 9 bases, 14 bases remained unmatched. The CDR3 length is 16 residues. Looked up from germline, CDR1 is ENHRY and CDR2 is SYGVKD. CDR3 bases: TGTGCCATCAGTGTTCTTAACGACAGGGGCTTCGGTGAGCAGTTCTTC. Translation gives CAISVLNDRGFGEQFF.

This clone was seen a few times. The chain has TRBV29-1 and TRBJ1-1, with D maybe TRBD1 (5 bases). The germline V gene encodes CDR1 SQVTM and CDR2 ANQGSEA. There are 13 residues in the CDR3. Trimming pared 0 bases from V and 7 bases from J, leaving 12 bases between. CDR3 sequence reads: CSVEESRAGEAFF. The CDR3 coding sequence is TGCAGCGTTGAAGAAAGCAGGGCAGGTGAAGCTTTCTTT.

The chain employs TRBV6-4 and TRBJ1-6; no clear D gene. In germline, CDR1 is MRHNA, CDR2 SNTAGT. Deletions cut 9 bases from V and 9 bases from J, with 21 bases between. The CDR3 is 15 amino acids. The CDR3 reads CASSPKGWRSSPLHF. CDR3 coding DNA: TGTGCCAGTAGCCCGAAAGGGTGGAGGTCTTCACCCCTCCACTTT.

This clone was counted a few times. This chain connects TRBV30 to TRBJ1-5; TRBD1 aligns across 7 bases. The CDR3 spans 15 residues. Germline V lookup: CDR1 GTSNPN, CDR2 SVGIG (reference sequence). Trimming removed 5 bases from V and 4 bases from J; junction bases left unmatched: 11. The CDR3 loop reads CAWGRPGGPNQPQHF. DNA for the CDR3: TGTGCCTGGGGCCGTCCAGGGGGGCCTAATCAGCCCCAGCATTTT.

The chain links TRBV24-1 to TRBJ1-1, with a possible D match to TRBD1 (6 bases). This CDR3 comprises 19 residues. Germline V CDR1 and CDR2: KGHDR, SFDVKD. V was cut by 2 bases and J by 1 base, with 22 bases left in between. The CDR3 reads CATSDSLGHRGAGNTEAFF. The CDR3 DNA follows: TGTGCCACCAGTGATTCGTTGGGACACCGGGGGGCTGGGAACACTGAAGCTTTCTTT.

The CDR3 protein is CASSFIAIGAKNIQYF. The CDR3 DNA is TGTGCCAGCAGCTTTATCGCGATTGGAGCCAAAAACATTCAGTACTTC. V and J are TRBV7-2 and TRBJ2-4, with D uncertain. The CDR3 is made up of 16 amino acids. V gave up 3 bases and J gave up 0 bases, with 12 bases separating them. Per germline, CDR1 SGHTA and CDR2 FQGNSA.

The CDR3 sequence is CASSPGQGGIQYF. CDR3 nucleotide sequence: TGTGCCAGTAGTCCGGGACAGGGGGGCATTCAGTACTTC. J is TRBJ2-4 and V is TRBV19, with 11 bases matching TRBD1. V was pared by 5 bases and J by 9 bases, with 3 bases of the junction left unmatched. The CDR3 totals 13 residues. Germline-derived CDR1 and CDR2 are LNHDA and SQIVND (reference sequence).

This sequence joins TRBV7-3 and TRBJ2-6, with a weak D call TRBD1 (6 bases). Trimming removed 1 base at V and 0 bases at J, with 19 bases between. CDR1 is SGHTA and CDR2 is FQGTGA in the germline V gene. The CDR3 length is 20 residues. DNA of the CDR3: TGTGCCAGCAGCTTAAAGCCCTCCAGACAGGATTTCTCTGGGGCCAACGTCCTGACTTTC. Translation gives CASSLKPSRQDFSGANVLTF.

The chain uses TRBV14 and TRBJ2-3, with 10 bases lining up with TRBD2. This CDR3 comprises 14 residues. The V gene's germline CDR1 is SGHDN and CDR2 FVKESK. Trimming took 7 bases from V and 3 from J; bases not matched to a gene: 4. CDR3 coding DNA: TGTGCCAGCAAAAAGCGGGGGGGTACAGATACGCAGTATTTT. Encoded protein: CASKKRGGTDTQYF.

This chain joins TRBV7-2 and TRBJ2-1, with a possible D match to TRBD1 (5 bases). Looked up from germline, CDR1 is SGHTA and CDR2 is FQGNSA. Deletions cut 5 bases from V and 5 bases from J, with 10 bases between. CDR3 size: 13 residues. The CDR3, as DNA: TGTGCCAGCAGCATGGGGCCGAACAATGAGCAGTTCTTC. Amino acids: CASSMGPNNEQFF.

This clone was observed a single time. The CDR3 coding sequence is TGTGCCTGGAGCCCGAGTGGTTTAGAGACCCAGTACTTC. It codes for CAWSPSGLETQYF. This chain connects TRBV30 to TRBJ2-5; no clear D. The CDR3 has 13 residues. Germline V gene sequence: CDR1 GTSNPN, CDR2 SVGIG (reference sequence). The V end lost 3 bases, the J end lost 4 bases, and 12 bases lay between the germline ends.

This clone was recorded once. CDR3 DNA sequence: TGTGCCAGCAGTGATTCGGGACAGGGATCCAACACCTTC. Translation gives CASSDSGQGSNTF. The rearrangement joins TRBV6-1 to TRBJ1-2, with 9 bases that match TRBD1. The CDR3 runs 13 residues. Germline CDR1 is MNHNS and CDR2 is SASEGT. Trimming removed 3 bases from V and 12 bases from J; junction bases left unmatched: 8.

This chain joins TRBV7-8 and TRBJ2-1, with 9 bases that match TRBD2. Germline loops: CDR1 SGHVS, CDR2 FQNEAQ. Germline trimming cut 2 bases from V and 3 bases from J; bases unmatched to any gene: 8. The CDR3 runs 17 residues. The CDR3 here is CASSLLSSGVSYNEQFF. The CDR3 DNA reads TGTGCCAGCAGCTTATTATCTAGCGGGGTTAGCTACAATGAGCAGTTCTTC. Full variable domain (remainder filled in from reference TRBV7-8 and TRBJ2-1): GAGVSQSPRYKVAKRGQDVALRCDPISGHVSLFWYQQALGQGPEFLTYFQNEAQLDKSGLPSDRFFAERPEGSVSTLKIQRTQQEDSAVYLCASSLLSSGVSYNEQFFGPGTRLTVL.

The chain carries TRBV6-5 and TRBJ1-3; TRBD1 matches at 7 bases. J lost 2 bases, V lost 6 bases, and 10 bases had no gene match. CDR3 size: 16 residues. Germline-derived CDR1 and CDR2 are MNHEY and SVGAGI. The CDR3 spells CASRYTVTGTGNTIYF. CDR3 bases: TGTGCCAGCAGATACACGGTGACAGGGACTGGAAACACCATATATTTT.